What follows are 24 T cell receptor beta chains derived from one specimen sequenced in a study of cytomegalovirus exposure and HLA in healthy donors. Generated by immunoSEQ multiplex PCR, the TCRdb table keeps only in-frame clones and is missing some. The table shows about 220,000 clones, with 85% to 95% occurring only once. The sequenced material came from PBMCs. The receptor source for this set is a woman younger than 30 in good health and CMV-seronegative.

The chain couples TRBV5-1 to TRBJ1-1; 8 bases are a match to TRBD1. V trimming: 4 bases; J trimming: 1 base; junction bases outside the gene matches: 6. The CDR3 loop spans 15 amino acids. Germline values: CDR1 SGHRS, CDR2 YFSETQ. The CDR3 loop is CASSDRQGRNTEAFF. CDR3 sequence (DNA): TGCGCCAGCAGCGATAGACAGGGGAGGAACACTGAAGCTTTCTTT.

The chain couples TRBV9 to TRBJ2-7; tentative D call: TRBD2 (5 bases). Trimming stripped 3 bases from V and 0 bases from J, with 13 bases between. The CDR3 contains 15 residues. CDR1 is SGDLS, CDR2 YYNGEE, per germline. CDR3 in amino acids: CASSGSGASSYEQYF. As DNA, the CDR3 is TGTGCCAGCAGCGGAAGCGGAGCCAGCTCCTACGAGCAGTACTTC.

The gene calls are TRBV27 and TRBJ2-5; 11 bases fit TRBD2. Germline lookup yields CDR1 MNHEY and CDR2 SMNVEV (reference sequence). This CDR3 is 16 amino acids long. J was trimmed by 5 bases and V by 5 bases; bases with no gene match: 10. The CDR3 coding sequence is TGTGCCAGCAGTCTCCTAATAGCGGGAGGGCCGGAGACCCAGTACTTC. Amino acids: CASSLLIAGGPETQYF.

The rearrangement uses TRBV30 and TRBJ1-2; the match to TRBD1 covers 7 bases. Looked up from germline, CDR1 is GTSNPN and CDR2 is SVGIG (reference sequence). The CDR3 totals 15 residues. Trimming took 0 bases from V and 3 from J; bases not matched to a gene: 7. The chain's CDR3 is CAWSVLARGDYGYTF. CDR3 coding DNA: TGTGCCTGGAGTGTACTGGCCAGGGGGGACTATGGCTACACCTTC. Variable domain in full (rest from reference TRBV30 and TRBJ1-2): SQTIHQWPATLVQPVGSPLSLECTVEGTSNPNLYWYRQAAGRGLQLLFYSVGIGQISSEVPQNLSASRPQDRQFILSSKKLLLSDSGFYLCAWSVLARGDYGYTFGSGTRLTVV.

As DNA, the CDR3 is TGTGCCAGCAGCCCACAGGGGAGAAATTCACCCCTCCACTTT. It encodes CASSPQGRNSPLHF. The chain joins TRBV5-4 to TRBJ1-6, with 7 positions matching TRBD1. V gave up 4 bases and J gave up 7 bases; unmatched junction bases: 5. The CDR3 contains 14 residues. Germline CDR1 reads SGHNT; CDR2 reads YYREEE (reference sequence).

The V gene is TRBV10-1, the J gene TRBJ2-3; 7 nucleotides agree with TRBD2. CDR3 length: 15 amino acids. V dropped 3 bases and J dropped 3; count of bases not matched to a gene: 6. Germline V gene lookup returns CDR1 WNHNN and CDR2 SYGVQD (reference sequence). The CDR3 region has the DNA TGCGCCAGCAGTGAAGGGCTAGCGGAAACAGATACGCAGTATTTT. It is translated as CASSEGLAETDTQYF.

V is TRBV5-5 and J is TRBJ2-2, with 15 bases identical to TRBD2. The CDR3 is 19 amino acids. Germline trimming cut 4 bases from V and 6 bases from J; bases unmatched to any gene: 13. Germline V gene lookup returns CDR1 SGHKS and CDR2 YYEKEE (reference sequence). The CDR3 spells CASSPPGTSGRWGAGELFF. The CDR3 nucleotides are TGTGCCAGCAGCCCCCCGGGGACTAGCGGGAGGTGGGGCGCCGGGGAGCTGTTTTTT.

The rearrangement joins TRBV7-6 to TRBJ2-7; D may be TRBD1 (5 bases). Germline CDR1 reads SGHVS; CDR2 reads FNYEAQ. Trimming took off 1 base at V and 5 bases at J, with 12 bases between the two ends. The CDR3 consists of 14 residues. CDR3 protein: CASSLGQGGHEQYF. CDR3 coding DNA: TGTGCCAGCAGCTTAGGTCAGGGCGGCCACGAGCAGTACTTC.

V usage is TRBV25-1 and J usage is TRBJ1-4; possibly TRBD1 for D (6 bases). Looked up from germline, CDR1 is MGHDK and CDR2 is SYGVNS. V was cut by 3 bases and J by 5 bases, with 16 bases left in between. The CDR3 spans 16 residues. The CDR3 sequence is CASSDLGGQGNEKLFF. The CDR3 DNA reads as TGTGCCAGCAGTGATCTCGGTGGTCAGGGGAATGAAAAACTGTTTTTT.

DNA for the CDR3: TGCGCCAGCAGCCCGGACGGAGGACAGGTTTATGCCAATTCCTATTCCTACGAGCAGTACTTC. Translating it yields CASSPDGGQVYANSYSYEQYF. The chain employs TRBV5-1 and TRBJ2-7; 7 positions agree with TRBD1. V lost 4 bases to trimming and J lost 1 base; unmatched junction nucleotides: 26. Germline V gives CDR1 SGHRS, CDR2 YFSETQ. This CDR3 spans 21 amino acids. The full variable domain, with the rest looked up from reference TRBV5-1 and TRBJ2-7, is KAGVTQTPRYLIKTRGQQVTLSCSPISGHRSVSWYQQTPGQGLQFLFEYFSETQRNKGNFPGRFSGRQFSNSRSEMNVSTLELGDSALYLCASSPDGGQVYANSYSYEQYFGPGTRLTVT.

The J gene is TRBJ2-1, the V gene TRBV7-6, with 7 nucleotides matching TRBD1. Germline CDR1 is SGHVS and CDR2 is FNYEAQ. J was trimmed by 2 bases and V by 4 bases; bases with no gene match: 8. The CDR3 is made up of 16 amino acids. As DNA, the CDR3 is TGTGCCAGCAGCTCAACCGGGACAGCTGCCTACAATGAGCAGTTCTTC. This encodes CASSSTGTAAYNEQFF.

The CDR3 spells CASSSTTASYEQYF. DNA for the CDR3: TGTGCCAGCAGCTCCACGACAGCCTCCTACGAGCAGTACTTC. The chain recombines TRBV5-6 with TRBJ2-7; possible D gene TRBD1, 5 bases. The CDR3 has 14 residues. The ends were cut back, 3 bases at V and 0 bases at J, with 10 bases in the middle. Germline CDR1 SGHDT, CDR2 YYEEEE.

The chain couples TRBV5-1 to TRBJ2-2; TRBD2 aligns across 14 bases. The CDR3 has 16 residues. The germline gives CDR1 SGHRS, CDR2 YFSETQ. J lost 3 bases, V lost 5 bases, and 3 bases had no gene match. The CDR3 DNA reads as TGCGCCAGCAGGGGACTAGCGGGAGTCGACACCGGGGAGCTGTTTTTT. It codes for CASRGLAGVDTGELFF.

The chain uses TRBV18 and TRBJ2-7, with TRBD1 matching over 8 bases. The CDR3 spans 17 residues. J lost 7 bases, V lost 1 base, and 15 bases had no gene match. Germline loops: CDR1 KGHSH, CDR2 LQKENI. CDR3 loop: CASSPLGGGQDSREQYF. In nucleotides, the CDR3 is TGTGCCAGCTCACCACTAGGTGGGGGACAGGACTCCAGGGAGCAGTACTTC.

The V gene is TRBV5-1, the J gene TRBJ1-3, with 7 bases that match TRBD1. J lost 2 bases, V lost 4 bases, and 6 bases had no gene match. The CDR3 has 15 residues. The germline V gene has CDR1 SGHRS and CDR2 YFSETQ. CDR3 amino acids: CASSGIGTAGNTIYF. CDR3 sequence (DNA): TGCGCCAGCAGCGGAATAGGGACAGCTGGAAACACCATATATTTT.

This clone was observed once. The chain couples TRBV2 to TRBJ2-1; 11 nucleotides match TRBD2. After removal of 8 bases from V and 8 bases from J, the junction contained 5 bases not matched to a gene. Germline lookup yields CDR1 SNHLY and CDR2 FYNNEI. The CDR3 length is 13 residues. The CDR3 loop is CASQLAGEDEQFF. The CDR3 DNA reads TGTGCCAGCCAACTAGCGGGAGAAGATGAGCAGTTCTTC.

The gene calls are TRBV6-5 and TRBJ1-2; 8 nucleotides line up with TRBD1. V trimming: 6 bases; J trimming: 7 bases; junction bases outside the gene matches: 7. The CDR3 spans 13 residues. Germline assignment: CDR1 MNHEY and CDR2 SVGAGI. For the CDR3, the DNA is TGTGCCAGCAGATCACAGGGGGTTTCTGGCTACACCTTC. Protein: CASRSQGVSGYTF.

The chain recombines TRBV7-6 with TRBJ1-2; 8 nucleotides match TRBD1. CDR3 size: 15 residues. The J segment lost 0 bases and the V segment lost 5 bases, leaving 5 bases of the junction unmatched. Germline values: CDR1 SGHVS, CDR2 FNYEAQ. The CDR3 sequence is CASSPRTGPNYGYTF. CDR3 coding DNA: TGTGCCAGCAGCCCGCGGACAGGGCCTAACTATGGCTACACCTTC. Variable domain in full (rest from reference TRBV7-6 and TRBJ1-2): GAGVSQSPRYKVTKRGQDVALRCDPISGHVSLYWYRQALGQGPEFLTYFNYEAQQDKSGLPNDRFSAERPEGSISTLTIQRTEQRDSAMYRCASSPRTGPNYGYTFGSGTRLTVV.

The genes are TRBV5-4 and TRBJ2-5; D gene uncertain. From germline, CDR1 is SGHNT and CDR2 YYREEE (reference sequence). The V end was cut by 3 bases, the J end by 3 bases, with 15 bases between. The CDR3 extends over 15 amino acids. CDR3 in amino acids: CASSSLSGPKETQYF. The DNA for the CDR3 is TGTGCCAGCAGCTCGCTCAGTGGCCCGAAAGAGACCCAGTACTTC.

CDR3 DNA sequence: TGTGCCAGCACTCATCAGACTAGATATAAGGTGAACACCGGGGAGCTGTTTTTT. Its translation is CASTHQTRYKVNTGELFF. The chain uses TRBV27 and TRBJ2-2; perhaps TRBD2 as D (6 bases). The ends were cut back, 7 bases at V and 1 base at J, with 22 bases in the middle. The CDR3 runs to 18 residues. CDR1 and CDR2 (germline): MNHEY, SMNVEV (reference sequence).

CDR3 in DNA: TGTGCCAGCAGTTTATCCGCGGGGGGAGCCAAAAACATTCAGTACTTC. Protein sequence: CASSLSAGGAKNIQYF. V and J are TRBV27 and TRBJ2-4; 8 bases match TRBD2. Germline V gene lookup returns CDR1 MNHEY and CDR2 SMNVEV (reference sequence). V lost 0 bases to trimming and J lost 0 bases; unmatched junction nucleotides: 1. This CDR3 comprises 16 residues.

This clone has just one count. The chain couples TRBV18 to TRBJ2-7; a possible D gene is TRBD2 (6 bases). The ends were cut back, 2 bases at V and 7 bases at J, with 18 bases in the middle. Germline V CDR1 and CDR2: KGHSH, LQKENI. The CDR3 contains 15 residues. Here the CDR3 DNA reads TGTGCCAGCTCACCAATTTGGGGCAGGGAGGAAGAGCAGTACTTC. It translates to CASSPIWGREEEQYF.

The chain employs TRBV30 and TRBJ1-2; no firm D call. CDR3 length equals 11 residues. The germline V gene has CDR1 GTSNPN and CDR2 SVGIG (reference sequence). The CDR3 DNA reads TGTGCTTCTATCCGGGTGTATGGCTACACCTTC. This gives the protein CASIRVYGYTF. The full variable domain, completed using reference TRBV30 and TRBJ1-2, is SQTIHQWPATLVQPVGSPLSLECTVEGTSNPNLYWYRQAAGRGLQLLFYSVGIGQISSEVPQNLSASRPQDRQFILSSKKLLLSDSGFYLCASIRVYGYTFGSGTRLTVV.

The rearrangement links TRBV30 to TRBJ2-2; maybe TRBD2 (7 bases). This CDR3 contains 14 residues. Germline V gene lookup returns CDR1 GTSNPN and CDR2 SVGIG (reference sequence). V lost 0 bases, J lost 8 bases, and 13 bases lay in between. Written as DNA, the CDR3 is TGTGCCTGGAGTGTCCGGGGGGCGCGGGGGGAGCTGTTTTTT. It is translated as CAWSVRGARGELFF.